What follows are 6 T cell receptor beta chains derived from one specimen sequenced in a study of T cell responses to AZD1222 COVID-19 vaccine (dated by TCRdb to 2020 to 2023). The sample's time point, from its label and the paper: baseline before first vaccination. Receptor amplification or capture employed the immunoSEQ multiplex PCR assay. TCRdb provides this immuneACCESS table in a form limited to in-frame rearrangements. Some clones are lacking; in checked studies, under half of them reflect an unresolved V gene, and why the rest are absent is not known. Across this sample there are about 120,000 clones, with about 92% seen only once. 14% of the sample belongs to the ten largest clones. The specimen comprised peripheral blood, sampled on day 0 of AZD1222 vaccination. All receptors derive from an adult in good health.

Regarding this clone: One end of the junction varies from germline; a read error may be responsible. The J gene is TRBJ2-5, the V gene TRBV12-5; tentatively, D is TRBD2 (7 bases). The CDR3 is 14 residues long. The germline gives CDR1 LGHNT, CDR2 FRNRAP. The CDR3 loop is CASGWDWEGGLGDF. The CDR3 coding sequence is TGTGCTAGTGGTTGGGACTGGGAGGGGGGCCTCGGAGACTTC.

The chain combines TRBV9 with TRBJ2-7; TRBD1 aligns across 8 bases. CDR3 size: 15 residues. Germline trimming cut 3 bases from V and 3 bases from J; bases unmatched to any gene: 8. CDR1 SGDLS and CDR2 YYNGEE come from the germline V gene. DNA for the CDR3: TGTGCCAGCAGCGGTTCAACAGGGGGGAACTACGAGCAGTACTTC. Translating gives CASSGSTGGNYEQYF.

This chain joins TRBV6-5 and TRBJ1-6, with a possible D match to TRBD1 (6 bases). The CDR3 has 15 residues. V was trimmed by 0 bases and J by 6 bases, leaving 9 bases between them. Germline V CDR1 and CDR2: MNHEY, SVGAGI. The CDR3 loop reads CASSYSGQINSPLHF. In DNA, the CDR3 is TGTGCCAGCAGTTACTCCGGACAGATTAATTCACCCCTCCACTTT.

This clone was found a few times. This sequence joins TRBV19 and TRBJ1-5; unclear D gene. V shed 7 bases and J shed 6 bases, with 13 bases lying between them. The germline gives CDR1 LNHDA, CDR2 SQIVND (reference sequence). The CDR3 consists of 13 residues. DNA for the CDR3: TGTGCCAGTACCCCGGACCGTTTTCAGCCCCAGCATTTT. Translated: CASTPDRFQPQHF.

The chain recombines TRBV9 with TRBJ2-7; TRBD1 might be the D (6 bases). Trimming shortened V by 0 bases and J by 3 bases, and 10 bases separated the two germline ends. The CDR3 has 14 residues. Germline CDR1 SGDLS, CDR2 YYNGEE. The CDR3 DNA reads TGTGCCAGCAGCGTAGCAGAAGGGGGCTACGAGCAGTACTTC. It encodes CASSVAEGGYEQYF. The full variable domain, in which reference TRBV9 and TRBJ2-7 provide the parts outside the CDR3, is DSGVTQTPKHLITATGQRVTLRCSPRSGDLSVYWYQQSLDQGLQFLIQYYNGEERAKGNILERFSAQQFPDLHSELNLSSLELGDSALYFCASSVAEGGYEQYFGPGTRLTVT.

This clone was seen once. CDR3 loop: CASSLGGRLNYGYTF. The CDR3 nucleotides read TGTGCCAGCAGTTTAGGGGGTCGTCTGAACTATGGCTACACCTTC. This sequence joins TRBV28 and TRBJ1-2, with a tentative D call TRBD1 (5 bases). V was cut by 2 bases and J by 2 bases, with 12 bases left in between. This CDR3 contains 15 residues. CDR1 is MDHEN and CDR2 is SYDVKM in the germline V gene.